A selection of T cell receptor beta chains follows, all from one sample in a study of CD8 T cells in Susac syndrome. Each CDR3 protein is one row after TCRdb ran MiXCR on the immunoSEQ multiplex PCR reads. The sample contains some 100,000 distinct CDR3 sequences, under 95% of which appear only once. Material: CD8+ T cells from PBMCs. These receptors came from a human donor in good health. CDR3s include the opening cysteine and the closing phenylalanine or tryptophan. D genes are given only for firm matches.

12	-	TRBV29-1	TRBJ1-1	CSVEGGDTEAFF	TGCAGCGTTGAAGGGGGGGACACTGAAGCTTTCTTT
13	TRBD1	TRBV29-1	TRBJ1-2	CSVKMTGGGGYTF	TGCAGCGTTAAGATGACAGGGGGCGGGGGCTACACCTTC
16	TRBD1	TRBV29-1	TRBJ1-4	CSVAPGQGSVGEKLFF	TGCAGCGTTGCTCCGGGACAGGGATCTGTCGGGGAAAAACTGTTTTTT
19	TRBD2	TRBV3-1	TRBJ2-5	CASSPRGSGGAGDQETQYF	TGTGCCAGCAGCCCCCGGGGTAGCGGGGGGGCCGGTGACCAAGAGACCCAGTACTTC
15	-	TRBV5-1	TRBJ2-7	CASSLNRVSVDEQYF	TGCGCCAGCAGCCTAAACAGGGTCTCGGTGGACGAGCAGTACTTC
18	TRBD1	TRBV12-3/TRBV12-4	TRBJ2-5	CASSPDVPGQGTEETQYF	TGTGCCAGCAGTCCCGACGTCCCGGGACAGGGGACGGAGGAGACCCAGTACTTC
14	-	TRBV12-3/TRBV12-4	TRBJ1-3	CASTIGGNGNTIYF	TGTGCCAGCACCATCGGGGGGAATGGAAACACCATATATTTT
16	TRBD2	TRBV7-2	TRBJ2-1	CASSELAGGPGLHQFF	TGTGCCAGCAGCGAGCTAGCGGGAGGGCCGGGTCTCCACCAGTTCTTC
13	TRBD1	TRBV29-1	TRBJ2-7	CSGGQDSAYEQYF	TGCAGCGGTGGACAGGATAGTGCCTACGAGCAGTACTTC
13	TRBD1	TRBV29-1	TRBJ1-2	CSVVLRQGFGYTF	TGCAGCGTTGTACTCCGACAGGGGTTCGGCTACACCTTC